This entry is about one TCR beta chain. Its antigen target is currently unknown. No quality values exist for individual bases; no much larger clone is one base distant. A MiSeq instrument was used for deep resolution sequencing, which targeted depths ranging from 1 in 1 million up to 1 in 200,000 T cells, with coverage averaging 10x for each clonotype. TCR beta libraries were generated with the immunoSEQ hsTCRB Kit. The authors' pipeline ran thus. The data were analyzed with ImmunoSEQ Analyzer and ImmunoSEQ Data Assistant, and V, D and J gene assignments followed IMGT definitions. Clonality, with values ranging from 0 to 1, was calculated as one minus the normalized Shannon entropy of productive rearrangement frequencies. Only overrepresented clonotypes making up at least 0.05% of each patient's repertoire were included in the public clonotype analysis. About a dozen repertoires from age-matched healthy donors, obtained from immuneACCESS, served as clonality controls. TCRdb re-hosts the immuneACCESS table, in-frame sequences only. Its copies lack some clones; in the studies checked, an unresolved V gene accounts for under half of them, and the cause for the rest is not known. The V and J calls and clone size come from that table; D and trimming were worked out from the DNA. This sample gives over 120,000 clones in total; about 79% of them show up just once. Roughly 13% of the sample belongs to the ten largest clones.

The entry originates in a study of cytotoxic CD8 clonotypes in ibrutinib-treated CLL listed by TCRdb under 2021. About the full investigation: The cohort was composed of about 10 relapsed/refractory and about 15 treatment-naive patients; IGHV unmutated status was identified in about 17 patients. Partial responses were observed in about 25 patients and complete responses in 2; after a median follow-up of around 68 months, remission was maintained in 14 patients and progression was observed in 12. Samples at response were collected after a median of about 12 months of treatment, with a range of roughly 6 to 36 months. Samples averaged roughly 260,000 productive templates and more than 85,000 productive rearrangements. Of the roughly 86 participants in the trial, 25 to 30 had longitudinal samples available. Cryopreserved peripheral blood mononuclear cells were obtained before treatment, at response, and at either sustained remission or disease progression. All remission and progressive disease samples were collected while patients were still receiving ibrutinib. On the study overall, not on this receptor specifically: At ibrutinib response clonality went up, during sustained remission it held steady, and at progression it dropped back toward baseline. Baseline clonality was found to be higher than that of age-matched healthy donors and was strongly correlated with circulating CD8+ T-cell counts. Public clonotypes were found to be uncommon and were observed to contract or remain stable during treatment; the increase in clonality was shown to reflect expansion of private clonotypes at ibrutinib response. Sampling times were not matched between sustained-remission and progressing patients, and lymph node repertoires were not studied.

Its CDR3 holds 16 amino acids, cysteine through phenylalanine. The entry retains the CDR3 DNA only, 48 bases that are in frame from base 1. Sequences SGHTA (CDR1) and FQGNSA (CDR2) are obtained from the germline V gene. Trimming takes 4 bases off V and 2 bases off J; junction bases not matched to a gene: 5. The time point label here, explained by the study, means: approximately twelve months on ibrutinib. Approximately 2 micrograms of genomic DNA were extracted from cryopreserved PBMCs for TCR beta library preparation. Longitudinal blood samples from CLL patients on ibrutinib monotherapy were analyzed using high-throughput TCR beta sequencing. The patients were enrolled in a single-center, open-label phase 2 trial of ibrutinib monotherapy.

The material was PBMCs, obtained after 12 months of ibrutinib treatment. The receptor's source is a human donor with chronic lymphocytic leukemia. Rearrangement joined TRBV7-2 to TRBJ2-1; the junction holds 10 bases that match TRBD2. The CDR3 in this case is CASSSKAGGAYNEQFF. The nucleotides are TGTGCCAGCAGCTCCAAAGCGGGAGGGGCCTACAATGAGCAGTTCTTC.